What follows is one T cell receptor (beta chain) and its context. Its antigen is currently not known. The input lacks base qualities; no much larger clone sits a single base away. The germline V gene supplies CDR1 MDHEN and CDR2 SYDVKM. From the cysteine up to the phenylalanine, the CDR3 has a length of 13 residues. Kept here is only the CDR3 DNA, which spans 39 bases and is read in frame from base 1. Trimming removed 3 bases from V and 7 bases from J, leaving 7 bases between the germline ends. These data originate in a study of cytomegalovirus exposure and HLA in healthy donors (dated by TCRdb to about 2017). Background for the entire study: An earlier analysis of some 600 of the donors reported 250 to 350 Gb of sequence data and 100 million to 120 million unique TCR beta sequences obtained from about 170 million T cells. An early release covering just under 650 HLA-typed donors comprised about 300 gigabases of sequencing data and tens of millions of unique TCR sequences. Of the roughly 400 genotyped donors, 81% were placed in the genetic ancestry cluster associated with self-reported Caucasian donors. The study aimed to test whether cataloging public T cell receptors could reveal signatures of past pathogen exposure. The study used immunosequencing to profile the T cell repertoires of hundreds of subjects and linked those repertoires to cytomegalovirus serostatus. Along with the roughly 700-subject first cohort, a separate validation cohort of over a hundred different subjects was used. To predict cytomegalovirus infection status, the study brought together high-throughput TCR immunosequencing, statistical association of individual TCRs with disease status, and machine learning. A later analysis re-examined previously published TCR beta repertoires from about 670 donors and added high-resolution HLA genotyping to investigate patterns of TCR occurrence. The later analysis used no new phenotypic data to find candidate immune exposures, relying instead on TCR beta sequences and their occurrence across donors. To decide whether each TCR beta V gene segment behaved as functional or pseudogenic, an earlier analysis of some 540 of the donors relied on high-throughput TCR beta sequencing. Donor age, sex, ethnicity and CMV serostatus were collected together with the repertoire data. A later genetic analysis used genome-wide SNP genotypes for 398 of the 666 donors, treating that subset as a discovery cohort. All discovery cohort repertoires had been generated on a single sequencing platform. HLA typing included class I and class II loci at four-digit resolution. The number of typed donors differed by locus: about 620-640 for A, B, C, DRB1 and DQB1; some 540 for DQA1; about 600 for DPA1; and 450 to 480 for DPB1. Roughly 5 DR-DQ haplotypes were handled as single units for association and clustering because linkage in the cohort was strong. Across around 400 genotyped donors of the cohort, an average of roughly 250,000 unique TCR beta nucleotide sequences per donor were sequenced, and roughly 18% of those sequences were non-productive.

The full study reports these points: A later analysis found that HLA-associated TCR beta chains were more clonally expanded and had lower generation probabilities than equally common non-associated chains. A further reported finding was that TCR beta sequences accurately predicted the HLA-A and HLA-B alleles for most subjects in the first cohort. In a later analysis, TCR association rates were found to vary across HLA loci, with the most associated TCRs seen for DRB1 alleles and the fewest for HLA-C alleles. Across donors, most TCR sequences were observed very rarely, whereas some public TCRs were present in many individuals. Most CMV-associated TCR beta chains appeared to be HLA-restricted in a later analysis, and the HLA associations seemed to be driven largely by CMV exposure. According to a later analysis, parvovirus B19, influenza, CMV and Epstein-Barr virus appeared linked to several top co-occurrence clusters. Linkage disequilibrium might explain the correlated functional status among segregating V segments, but an unknown experimental factor could not be ruled out. When HLA alleles, especially DR and DQ, strongly co-occurred, TCR associations were difficult to assign to individual alleles. A later genetic analysis associated a missense DCLRE1C variant with V-gene and J-gene trimming of TCR beta chains, and an independent cohort replicated the association. The authors suggested that the approach could potentially be generalized to other disease states and immunological phenotypes. The only immune exposure information available for the cohort was CMV serostatus. The earlier analysis of approximately 560 of the donors excluded over 15 rarely observed V segments, including chromosome 9 orphons, because counts were too low. Only TCR beta chains were sequenced in this cohort, and the absence of alpha or paired-chain data limited detectable features. The classifier was reported to diagnose cytomegalovirus status with high specificity and sensitivity in both the original and validation cohorts. The study listed around 160 TCR beta chains as associated with cytomegalovirus. A cluster of highly shared sequence variants was judged likely to represent a technical artifact of the sequencing pipeline. Some IMGT-functional V segments, including TRBV6-2 and TRBV6-3, could not be told apart with the 87-base-pair reads, so those segments were excluded. A few of the identified cytomegalovirus-associated TCR beta chains were confirmed in vitro to be specific for cytomegalovirus antigens. A later genetic analysis reported fewer N-insertions in productive TCRs among donors in an Asian-associated ancestry cluster than the roughly 700-donor mean. A later analysis associated about 17,000 TCR beta sequences with specific HLA alleles at a false discovery rate of 0.05. In an earlier analysis of 450 to 750 of the donors, most TCR beta V segments appeared in productive rearrangements about 90% or about 30% of the time, broadly matching IMGT annotations. Sequencing depth was assumed to be roughly uniform across donors in the presence/absence analyses, though that assumption may not hold. HLA typing was unavailable for some donors at each locus, so association tests used only the typed subset.

Receptor amplification or capture employed the immunoSEQ multiplex PCR assay. The multiplex PCR relied on a mix of 60 forward primers for TCR Vbeta segments and 13 reverse primers for TCR Jbeta segments. A multiplex PCR assay on genomic DNA amplified the CDR3 region of rearranged TCR beta genes. On the Illumina HiSeq System, the amplified TCR beta libraries were sequenced as 87-base-pair reads. In the original analysis: Across the roughly 700 repertoires, a later analysis counted roughly 84 million unique TCR beta chains, 8.5 million to 12 million of which were shared by at least two donors. A nearest-neighbor algorithm error-corrected the raw reads and collapsed the reads into unique sequences, merging closely related sequences to remove PCR and sequencing errors. V, D and J gene segments were assigned by aligning CDR3 sequences to IMGT reference sequences. For a sequence to be retained, a match of at least six nucleotides to both a V gene segment and a J gene segment was required. A rearrangement was called productive if the CDR3 had no stop codons and remained in frame with V and J, and every other rearrangement was called non-productive. CDR3 was defined according to IMGT convention as the region running from the second conserved V-encoded cysteine to the conserved J-encoded phenylalanine. The earlier analysis of 500 to 750 of the donors excluded any sequence lacking an unambiguous match to a single V gene segment. In an earlier analysis of 500 to 750 of the donors, V segments were called functional above 56.7% productive rearrangements and were called segregating when the between-donor standard deviation exceeded 5%. A statistical classification framework was built to diagnose cytomegalovirus status from the catalog of TCR beta chain sequences. In a later analysis, V and J genes were assigned by comparing TCR nucleotide sequences against IMGT/GENE-DB human TR gene sequences. The TCRdist pipeline was used in a later analysis to assign CDR3 sequences and most-parsimonious VDJ recombination scenarios. In a later analysis, each TCR beta chain was defined by its CDR3 amino acid sequence together with its V-gene family, and reads lacking a unique V-gene family were excluded. In a later analysis, 450 to 600 highly shared, low-generation-probability nucleotide sequences were removed to address suspected cross-contamination and a sequencing artifact. In a later analysis, a clonal expansion index was calculated for each public chain from normalized within-repertoire ranks of inferred template counts. A later analysis computed generation probabilities with a VDJ recombination model fitted to out-of-frame rearrangements, and checked the results against IGoR. In a later analysis, TCR-TCR, TCR-HLA and TCR-CMV co-occurrence was scored with hypergeometric tests, and a repertoire-size bias correction was applied to TCR pairs. In a later analysis, false discovery rates were estimated by permuting HLA or CMV assignments 20 times. In a later analysis, co-occurring TCRs were grouped using DBSCAN, and TCRdist sequence similarity was added for clustering within HLA-allele-positive subsets. For co-occurrence clustering, repertoires with fewer than 30,000 or more than 120,000 public chains were excluded, along with about five repertoires with anomalous nucleotide sharing. TCRdb took over this immuneACCESS table, retaining in-frame rearrangements with V and J assigned. Such tables are incomplete; in checked studies, under half of the missing clones stem from an unresolved V gene, and the remainder is unexplained. V and J calls and clone size are given by that table; D and trimming were obtained from the DNA. This sample comprises about 120,000 clones, about three quarters of them detected only once. 2.5% to 3.5% of the sample lies in the top ten.

In total, roughly 670 healthy bone marrow donors made up the cohort. At the time of sampling, every cohort member was nominally healthy, though immune exposures that went unrecorded were likely present. The donor was CMV seropositive and was included in the group of 250 to 350 seropositive cohort members. Each donor provided a peripheral blood sample, and peripheral blood mononuclear cells were used for TCR beta sequencing. Genomic DNA was extracted from the blood cell samples with the Qiagen DNeasy Blood Extraction Kit. Sample: PBMCs. This receptor was taken from a woman in her twenties or thirties in good health and CMV-seropositive. This chain is built from TRBV28 and TRBJ1-6, with the D gene uncertain. The nucleotide sequence reads as follows: TGTGCCAGCAGTTTTACTCCAAATTCACCCCTCCACTTT. Its translation is CASSFTPNSPLHF.